This T cell receptor beta chain was profiled in a study of cytomegalovirus exposure and HLA in healthy donors. With respect to this clone: The target antigen is unknown.

The PCR had 60 Vbeta and 13 Jbeta primers. Some clones are missing from TCRdb's copy, which holds only in-frame ones; the method was immunoSEQ multiplex PCR. The sample carries about 120,000 clones, around 84% recorded once. The ends were cut back, 1 base at V and 1 base at J, with 7 bases in the middle. The CDR3 runs 14 residues. Germline V gene sequence: CDR1 SGHAT, CDR2 FQNNGV. Notes on the study in general: Analysis was carried out at a later point, and it linked a missense DCLRE1C variant to TCR beta V- and J-gene trimming. Most CMV-associated TCR beta chains appeared HLA-restricted in a later analysis.

At sampling all donors were nominally healthy, likely with unrecorded immune exposures. The sequenced sample consisted of PBMCs. This chain connects TRBV11-2 to TRBJ2-5; the D is unclear. The TCR was taken from a woman aged 25 to 39 in good health and CMV-seropositive. The CDR3 loop reads CASSLVNIQETQYF. The CDR3 bases are TGTGCCAGCAGCTTAGTGAACATCCAAGAGACCCAGTACTTC.